These T cell receptor beta chains were read from a single sample in a study of post-analysis software for immune sequencing data. TCRdb re-called the PCR reads with MiXCR, one entry per CDR3 protein. The table has 250,000 to 300,000 distinct CDR3 sequences, less than 40% seen once. Sequenced material: blood. The receptors here all came from a girl aged 5-17 years with multiple sclerosis. The CDR3 runs from the conserved cysteine through the conserved F or W. The D gene is left open where the match is weak. Clone size is given for some rows only: seen once, a few or many times, or a class if the clone is expanded.

TRBV10-3	NA	TRBJ1-1	few	CAISTGLNTEAFF	TGTGCCATCAGTACAGGGTTGAACACTGAAGCTTTCTTT
TRBV7-2	TRBD2	TRBJ2-1	NA	CASSLREGSTNEQFF	TGTGCCAGCAGCTTAAGGGAGGGGTCAACCAATGAGCAGTTCTTC
TRBV5-1	NA	TRBJ2-4	NA	CASSLETDLAKNIQYF	TGCGCCAGCAGCTTGGAGACAGACCTAGCCAAAAACATTCAGTACTTC
TRBV6-2/TRBV6-3	NA	TRBJ2-1	many	CASSFRGTYNEQFF	TGTGCCAGCAGTTTCCGGGGGACCTACAATGAGCAGTTCTTC
TRBV20-1	TRBD1	TRBJ2-5	many	CSARRTDRARRETQYF	TGCAGTGCTAGACGAACGGACAGGGCCAGGAGAGAGACCCAGTACTTC
TRBV3-1	TRBD1	TRBJ1-1	many	CASSRSGTVANTEAFF	TGTGCCAGCAGCCGCTCGGGGACAGTAGCGAACACTGAAGCTTTCTTT
TRBV7-6	NA	TRBJ1-3	few	CASSARHASSGNTIYF	TGTGCCAGCAGCGCCCGACACGCCAGCTCTGGAAACACCATATATTTT
TRBV29-1	NA	TRBJ2-5	medium-sized	CSVEDWQGETQYF	TGCAGCGTTGAAGACTGGCAGGGAGAGACCCAGTACTTC
TRBV20-1	TRBD2	TRBJ2-5	NA	CSARGGGGWTQYF	TGCAGTGCTAGAGGCGGGGGGGGCTGGACCCAGTACTTC
TRBV5-1	TRBD1	TRBJ2-2	NA	CASSSSTGNTGERFF	TGCGCCAGCAGCTCGTCGACAGGGAACACCGGGGAGCGGTTTTTT
TRBV5-1	TRBD1	TRBJ1-6	many	CASSPGQGYNSPLHF	TGCGCCAGCAGCCCCGGACAGGGATATAATTCACCCCTCCACTTT
TRBV6-1	TRBD1	TRBJ2-3	many	CASTGGVTDTQYF	TGTGCCAGCACAGGGGGCGTCACAGATACGCAGTATTTT
TRBV4-1	NA	TRBJ2-3	NA	CASSQSLKTADTQYF	TGCGCCAGCAGCCAATCGTTAAAGACGGCAGATACGCAGTATTTT
TRBV28	NA	TRBJ2-3	NA	CASRPGTLGYKQYF	TGTGCCAGCAGACCCGGGACCCTCGGTTATAAGCAGTATTTT
TRBV5-1	TRBD2	TRBJ2-4	NA	CASSPGLAGTKNIQYF	TGCGCCAGCAGCCCTGGACTAGCGGGAACCAAAAACATTCAGTACTTC
TRBV9	NA	TRBJ2-5	NA	CASSSMWRETQETQYF	TGTGCCAGCAGCTCTATGTGGCGAGAAACCCAAGAGACCCAGTACTTC
TRBV7-2	TRBD2	TRBJ2-1	many	CASSSRGLAAVDEQFF	TGTGCCAGCAGCTCCCGGGGACTAGCTGCGGTCGACGAGCAGTTCTTC
TRBV4-1	TRBD2	TRBJ2-3	NA	CASSQATTGRVSQYF	TGCGCCAGCAGCCAGGCCACTACTGGGAGGGTCTCGCAGTATTTT
TRBV5-1	TRBD1	TRBJ2-6	many	CANLDRGPSGANVLTF	TGCGCCAATCTGGACAGGGGGCCCTCTGGGGCCAACGTCCTGACTTTC
TRBV7-6	NA	TRBJ2-1	NA	CASSLGAVYNEQFF	TGTGCCAGCAGCTTAGGGGCCGTCTACAATGAGCAGTTCTTC
TRBV4-2	TRBD2	TRBJ2-5	many	CASSQDPSGGKETQYF	TGTGCCAGCAGCCAAGATCCTAGCGGGGGGAAAGAGACCCAGTACTTC
TRBV4-1	NA	TRBJ2-4	few	CASSQREISKNIQYF	TGCGCCAGCAGCCAACGGGAGATCAGCAAAAACATTCAGTACTTC
TRBV2	TRBD1	TRBJ1-1	few	CASSETGSTEAFF	TGTGCCAGCAGTGAGACAGGGAGCACTGAAGCTTTCTTT
TRBV7-8	NA	TRBJ2-5	NA	CASSLVAGNQETQYF	TGTGCCAGCAGCTTAGTGGCGGGGAACCAAGAGACCCAGTACTTC
TRBV24-1	NA	TRBJ2-1	NA	CATSDLHNEQFF	TGTGCCACCAGTGATTTGCACAATGAGCAGTTCTTC
TRBV7-9	NA	TRBJ2-3	many	CASSFAFLASLDTQYF	TGTGCCAGCAGCTTCGCTTTTCTAGCGAGTTTAGATACGCAGTATTTT
TRBV24-1	NA	TRBJ2-6	many	CATSENGANVLTF	TGTGCCACCAGTGAAAATGGGGCCAACGTCCTGACTTTC
TRBV12-3/TRBV12-4	NA	TRBJ2-3	NA	CASSPPGVTTDTQYF	TGTGCCAGCAGTCCCCCTGGGGTCACCACAGATACGCAGTATTTT
TRBV15	TRBD2	TRBJ2-5	NA	CATSGLAGGPRIF	TGTGCCACTTCGGGCCTAGCGGGAGGGCCAAGGATCTTC
TRBV24-1	NA	TRBJ2-1	many	CATSDWTAEQFF	TGTGCCACCAGTGATTGGACAGCAGAGCAGTTCTTC
TRBV4-1	NA	TRBJ1-4	few	CASSQSNTPLKFF	TGCGCCAGCAGCCAATCCAATACACCCCTGAAGTTTTTT
TRBV7-9	TRBD1	TRBJ2-1	many	CASSPPGTGHNEQFF	TGTGCCAGCAGCCCCCCCGGGACAGGGCACAATGAGCAGTTCTTC
TRBV2	NA	TRBJ2-7	NA	CASSEQDTYEQYF	TGTGCCAGCAGTGAACAGGATACCTACGAGCAGTACTTC
TRBV29-1	TRBD1	TRBJ2-7	NA	CSVPGQDYEQYF	TGCAGCGTTCCGGGACAGGACTACGAGCAGTACTTC
TRBV7-2	NA	TRBJ2-2	NA	CASSLTFGAANTGELFF	TGTGCCAGCAGCTTAACTTTCGGGGCGGCGAACACCGGGGAGCTGTTTTTT
TRBV12-3/TRBV12-4	NA	TRBJ1-1	NA	CASRPGQNTEAFF	TGTGCCAGCAGACCAGGACAGAACACTGAAGCTTTCTTT
TRBV4-2	TRBD1	TRBJ1-4	many	CASSQGDRDRGKLFF	TGTGCCAGCAGCCAAGGGGACCGGGACAGGGGAAAACTGTTTTTT
TRBV28	NA	TRBJ2-7	many	CASSLRDGRYEQYF	TGTGCCAGCAGTCTCCGGGACGGGCGATACGAGCAGTACTTC
TRBV4-1	NA	TRBJ1-2	many	CASSQLGVNGYTF	TGCGCCAGCAGCCAATTAGGGGTTAACGGCTACACCTTC
TRBV29-1	NA	TRBJ2-5	NA	CSGIPNQETQYF	TGCAGCGGTATTCCCAACCAAGAGACCCAGTACTTC
TRBV6-5	NA	TRBJ2-7	NA	CASSFGTSDYNEQYF	TGTGCCAGCAGTTTCGGGACATCAGATTACAATGAGCAGTACTTC
TRBV6-1	TRBD1	TRBJ2-6	many	CASSRPGTGNGANVLTF	TGTGCCAGCAGCCGTCCCGGGACAGGGAATGGGGCCAACGTCCTGACTTTC
TRBV20-1	NA	TRBJ1-2	many	CSARDYSEDLPFGYTF	TGCAGTGCTAGAGATTACAGCGAGGACCTTCCTTTTGGCTACACCTTC
TRBV20-1	NA	TRBJ1-2	NA	CSARGGGYGYTF	TGCAGTGCTAGAGGGGGGGGCTATGGCTACACCTTC
TRBV7-2	NA	TRBJ2-1	many	CASSLGGSAEQFF	TGTGCCAGCAGCTTAGGGGGTTCGGCTGAGCAGTTCTTC
TRBV5-1	NA	TRBJ2-7	few	CASSLDFAGSSYNEQYF	TGCGCCAGCAGCTTGGATTTCGCGGGGAGCTCCTACAATGAGCAGTACTTC
TRBV5-1	NA	TRBJ1-2	many	CASSNTPGEGGYTF	TGCGCCAGCAGTAATACACCAGGGGAAGGAGGCTACACCTTC
TRBV20-1	TRBD2	TRBJ2-1	few	CSARAASGSDNEQFF	TGCAGTGCTAGAGCCGCTAGCGGGAGTGACAATGAGCAGTTCTTC
TRBV28	NA	TRBJ2-2	few	CASSLHSEAGELFF	TGTGCCAGCAGTTTACATAGCGAGGCCGGGGAGCTGTTTTTT
TRBV2	NA	TRBJ1-6	once	CASKGESSYSSPLHF	TGTGCCAGCAAGGGCGAGAGCTCCTATAGTTCACCCCTCCACTTT
TRBV27	TRBD2	TRBJ2-1	once	CASSAGLGIDEQFF	TGTGCCAGCAGTGCGGGACTAGGGATCGATGAGCAGTTCTTC
TRBV29-1	NA	TRBJ1-1	NA	CSVEDPQSLNEAFF	TGCAGCGTTGAAGATCCACAGTCCTTGAATGAAGCTTTCTTT
TRBV6-4	TRBD1	TRBJ2-1	NA	CASSAAQGAYNEQFF	TGTGCCAGCAGCGCGGCTCAGGGGGCGTACAATGAGCAGTTCTTC
TRBV6-1	TRBD2	TRBJ2-3	many	CASSESSGSPTDTQYF	TGTGCCAGCAGTGAATCTAGCGGGAGCCCCACAGATACGCAGTATTTT
TRBV10-3	NA	TRBJ1-6	NA	CAISVGNSPSHF	TGTGCCATCAGTGTGGGCAATTCACCCTCCCACTTT
TRBV15	TRBD1	TRBJ2-7	NA	CATSRGQGLSEQYF	TGTGCCACCAGCAGAGGACAGGGGTTAAGCGAGCAGTACTTC
TRBV6-5	NA	TRBJ1-5	NA	CASSPSAGLSNQPQHF	TGTGCCAGCAGCCCAAGCGCGGGTCTGAGCAATCAGCCCCAGCATTTT